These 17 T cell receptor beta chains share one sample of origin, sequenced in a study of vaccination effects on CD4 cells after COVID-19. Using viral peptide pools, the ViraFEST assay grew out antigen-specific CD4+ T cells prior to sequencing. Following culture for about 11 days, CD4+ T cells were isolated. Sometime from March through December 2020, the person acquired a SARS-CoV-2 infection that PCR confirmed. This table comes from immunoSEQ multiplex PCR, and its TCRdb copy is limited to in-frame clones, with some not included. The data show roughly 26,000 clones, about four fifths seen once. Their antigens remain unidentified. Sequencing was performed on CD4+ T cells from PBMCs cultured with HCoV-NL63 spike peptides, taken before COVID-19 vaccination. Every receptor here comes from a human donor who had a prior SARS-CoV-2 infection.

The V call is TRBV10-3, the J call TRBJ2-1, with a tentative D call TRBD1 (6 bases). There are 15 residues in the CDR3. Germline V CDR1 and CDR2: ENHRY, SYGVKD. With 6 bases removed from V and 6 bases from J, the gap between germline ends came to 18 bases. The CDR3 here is CAIRTPGQGGNEQFF. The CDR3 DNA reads TGTGCCATCAGAACTCCCGGTCAAGGGGGCAATGAGCAGTTCTTC.

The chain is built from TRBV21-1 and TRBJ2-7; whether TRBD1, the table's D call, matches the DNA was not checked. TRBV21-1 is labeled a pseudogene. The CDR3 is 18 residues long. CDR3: CASSNRGPGTGMAYEQYF. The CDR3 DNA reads TGTGCCAGCAGCAATAGAGGGCCCGGGACAGGGATGGCCTACGAGCAGTACTTC.

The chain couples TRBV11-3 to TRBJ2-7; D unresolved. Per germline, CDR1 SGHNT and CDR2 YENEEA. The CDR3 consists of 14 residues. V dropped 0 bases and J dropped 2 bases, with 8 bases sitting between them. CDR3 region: CASSLDPRTYEQYF. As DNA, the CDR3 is TGTGCCAGCAGCTTAGATCCCCGGACCTACGAGCAGTACTTC.

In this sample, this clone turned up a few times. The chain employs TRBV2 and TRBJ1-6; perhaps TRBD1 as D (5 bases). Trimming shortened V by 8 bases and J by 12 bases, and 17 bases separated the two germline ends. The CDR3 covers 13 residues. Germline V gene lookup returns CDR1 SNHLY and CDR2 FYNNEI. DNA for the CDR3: TGTGCCAGCCGCCGCGGGGCACTTCAACCCCTCCACTTT. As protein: CASRRGALQPLHF.

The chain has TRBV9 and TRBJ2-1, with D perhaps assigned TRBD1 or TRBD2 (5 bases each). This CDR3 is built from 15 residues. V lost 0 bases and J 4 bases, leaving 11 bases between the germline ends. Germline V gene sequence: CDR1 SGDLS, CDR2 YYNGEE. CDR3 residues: CASSVAGRAYNEQFF. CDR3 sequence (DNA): TGTGCCAGCAGCGTAGCGGGACGGGCGTACAATGAGCAGTTCTTC. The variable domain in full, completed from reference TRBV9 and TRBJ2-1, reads DSGVTQTPKHLITATGQRVTLRCSPRSGDLSVYWYQQSLDQGLQFLIQYYNGEERAKGNILERFSAQQFPDLHSELNLSSLELGDSALYFCASSVAGRAYNEQFFGPGTRLTVL.

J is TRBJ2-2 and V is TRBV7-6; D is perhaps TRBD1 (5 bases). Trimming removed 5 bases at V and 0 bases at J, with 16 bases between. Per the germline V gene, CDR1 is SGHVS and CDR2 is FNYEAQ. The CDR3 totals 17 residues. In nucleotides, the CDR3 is TGTGCCAGCAGCCCAAGTTGGGGCAGGCCGAACACCGGGGAGCTGTTTTTT. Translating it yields CASSPSWGRPNTGELFF. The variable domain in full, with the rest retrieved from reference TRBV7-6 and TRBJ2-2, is GAGVSQSPRYKVTKRGQDVALRCDPISGHVSLYWYRQALGQGPEFLTYFNYEAQQDKSGLPNDRFSAERPEGSISTLTIQRTEQRDSAMYRCASSPSWGRPNTGELFFGEGSRLTVL.

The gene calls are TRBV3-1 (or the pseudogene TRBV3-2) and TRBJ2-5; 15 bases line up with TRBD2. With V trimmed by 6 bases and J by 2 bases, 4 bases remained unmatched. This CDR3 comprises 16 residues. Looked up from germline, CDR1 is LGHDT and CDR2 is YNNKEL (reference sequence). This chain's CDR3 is CASRLGLAGGQETQYF. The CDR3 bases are TGTGCCAGCAGGCTGGGACTAGCGGGGGGACAAGAGACCCAGTACTTC.

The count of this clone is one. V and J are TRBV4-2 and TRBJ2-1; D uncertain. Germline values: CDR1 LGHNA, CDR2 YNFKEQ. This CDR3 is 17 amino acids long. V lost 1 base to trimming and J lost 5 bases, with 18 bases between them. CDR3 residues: CASSQGLEPTSDNEQFF. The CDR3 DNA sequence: TGTGCCAGCAGCCAAGGTCTGGAGCCCACCTCTGACAATGAGCAGTTCTTC.

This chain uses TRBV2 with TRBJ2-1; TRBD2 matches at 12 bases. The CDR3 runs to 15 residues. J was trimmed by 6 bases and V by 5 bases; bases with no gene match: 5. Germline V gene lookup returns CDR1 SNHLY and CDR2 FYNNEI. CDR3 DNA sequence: TGTGCCAGCAGTCCTAGCGGGGGGGCCGCCAATGAGCAGTTCTTC. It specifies CASSPSGGAANEQFF. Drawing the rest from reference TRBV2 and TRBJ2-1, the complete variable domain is EPEVTQTPSHQVTQMGQEVILRCVPISNHLYFYWYRQILGQKVEFLVSFYNNEISEKSEIFDDQFSVERPDGSNFTLKIRSTKLEDSAMYFCASSPSGGAANEQFFGPGTRLTVL.

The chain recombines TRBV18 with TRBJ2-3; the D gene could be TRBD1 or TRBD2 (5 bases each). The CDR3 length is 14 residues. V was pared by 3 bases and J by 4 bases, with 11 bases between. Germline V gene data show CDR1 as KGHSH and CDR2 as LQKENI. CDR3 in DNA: TGTGCCAGCTCACCCCTCTCGGGGCCAGATACGCAGTATTTT. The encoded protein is CASSPLSGPDTQYF. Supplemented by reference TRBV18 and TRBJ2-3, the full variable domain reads NAGVMQNPRHLVRRRGQEARLRCSPMKGHSHVYWYRQLPEEGLKFMVYLQKENIIDESGMPKERFSAEFPKEGPSILRIQQVVRGDSAAYFCASSPLSGPDTQYFGPGTRLTVL.

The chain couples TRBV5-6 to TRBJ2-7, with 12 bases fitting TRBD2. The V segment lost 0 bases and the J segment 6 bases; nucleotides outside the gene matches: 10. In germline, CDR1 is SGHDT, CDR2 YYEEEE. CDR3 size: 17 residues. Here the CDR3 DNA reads TGTGCCAGCAGCTTGGCCAGGCGGCTAGCGGGAGGGAGCGAGCAGTACTTC. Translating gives CASSLARRLAGGSEQYF.

As DNA, the CDR3 is TGTGCCAGCAGGAGACAGGGGGCCGCTCAGCCCCAGCATTTT. Its translation: CASRRQGAAQPQHF. This chain joins TRBV2 and TRBJ1-5, with TRBD1 matching over 10 bases. The CDR3 has 14 amino acids. The V segment lost 6 bases and the J segment 6 bases; nucleotides outside the gene matches: 5. CDR1 and CDR2 from the germline V gene are SNHLY and FYNNEI.

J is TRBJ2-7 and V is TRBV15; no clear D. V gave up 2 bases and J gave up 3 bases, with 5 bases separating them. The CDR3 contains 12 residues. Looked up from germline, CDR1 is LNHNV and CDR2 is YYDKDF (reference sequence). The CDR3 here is CATSRHDYEQYF. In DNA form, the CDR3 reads TGTGCCACCAGCAGACACGACTACGAGCAGTACTTC.

The CDR3 coding sequence is TGCGCCAGCAGCTTGGACTACTCTGGAAACACCATATATTTT. Its protein product is CASSLDYSGNTIYF. This rearrangement joins TRBV5-1 to TRBJ1-3, with D hard to call. CDR3 length equals 14 residues. Germline CDR1 reads SGHRS; CDR2 reads YFSETQ. The ends were cut back, 0 bases at V and 0 bases at J, with 4 bases in the middle. Supplemented by reference TRBV5-1 and TRBJ1-3, the full variable domain reads KAGVTQTPRYLIKTRGQQVTLSCSPISGHRSVSWYQQTPGQGLQFLFEYFSETQRNKGNFPGRFSGRQFSNSRSEMNVSTLELGDSALYLCASSLDYSGNTIYFGEGSWLTVV.

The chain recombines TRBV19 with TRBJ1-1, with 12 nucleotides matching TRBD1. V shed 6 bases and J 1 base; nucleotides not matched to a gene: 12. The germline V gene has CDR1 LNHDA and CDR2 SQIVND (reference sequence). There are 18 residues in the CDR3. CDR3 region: CASRPGQGASGRNTEAFF. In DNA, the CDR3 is TGTGCCAGTAGACCGGGACAGGGGGCGTCCGGGAGGAACACTGAAGCTTTCTTT.

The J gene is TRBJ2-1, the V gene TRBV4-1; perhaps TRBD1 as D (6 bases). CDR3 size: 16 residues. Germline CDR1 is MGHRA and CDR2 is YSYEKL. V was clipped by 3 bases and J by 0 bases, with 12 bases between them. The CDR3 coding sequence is TGCGCCAGCAGCCAGGGACAATGGAGCTCCTACAATGAGCAGTTCTTC. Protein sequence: CASSQGQWSSYNEQFF.

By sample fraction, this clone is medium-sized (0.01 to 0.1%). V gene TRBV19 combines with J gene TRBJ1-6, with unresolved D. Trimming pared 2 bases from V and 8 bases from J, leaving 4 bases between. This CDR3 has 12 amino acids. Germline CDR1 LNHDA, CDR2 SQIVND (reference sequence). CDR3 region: CASSIRDSPLHF. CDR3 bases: TGTGCCAGTAGTATACGGGATTCACCCCTCCACTTT.